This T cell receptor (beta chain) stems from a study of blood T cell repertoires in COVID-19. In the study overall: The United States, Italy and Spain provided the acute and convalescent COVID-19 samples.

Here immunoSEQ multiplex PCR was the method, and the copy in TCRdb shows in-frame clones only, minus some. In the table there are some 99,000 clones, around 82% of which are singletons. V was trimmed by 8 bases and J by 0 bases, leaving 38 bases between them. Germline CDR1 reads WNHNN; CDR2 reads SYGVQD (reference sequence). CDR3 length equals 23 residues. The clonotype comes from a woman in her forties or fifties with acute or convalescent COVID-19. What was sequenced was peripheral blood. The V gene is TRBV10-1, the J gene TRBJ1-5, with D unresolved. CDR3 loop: CASGTYYWGGKTLSSYSNQPQHF. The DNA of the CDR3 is TGCGCCAGCGGCACCTATTACTGGGGAGGAAAAACCCTTTCCTCTTATAGCAATCAGCCCCAGCATTTT.